These 3 T cell receptor beta chains share one sample of origin, sequenced in a study of T cells in Graves' hyperthyroidism and ophthalmopathy (dated by TCRdb to about 2019). Receptor amplification or capture employed multiplex PCR. This sample was sequenced with an Illumina HiSeq 2000. Amplification of TCR beta CDR3 regions was carried out from RNA transcripts. The first round of RT-PCR for the TCR CDR3 was performed with the HTBI primer set and the Qiagen OneStep RT-PCR kit. TCRdb reran the public reads through fastp at Q25 and MiXCR, keeping productive beta chains. Entries are consolidated by CDR3 protein sequence, retaining the most common genes and DNA. Present in this sample are about 300,000 distinct CDR3 sequences, roughly an eighth of which were seen just once. The ten largest clones represent 7.9% of the sample. The sample comprised blood. These receptors were obtained from a woman aged 40 to 50 with Graves' hyperthyroidism.

This clonotype was seen repeatedly, ten times or more. The CDR3 protein is CASSPSTGGYETQYF. As DNA, the CDR3 is TGTGCCAGCAGCCCGTCGACAGGGGGTTACGAGACCCAGTACTTC. The V and J genes are TRBV3-1 and TRBJ2-5; 9 nucleotides line up with TRBD1. Germline V CDR1 and CDR2: LGHDT, YNNKEL (reference sequence). CDR3 size: 15 residues. V dropped 4 bases and J dropped 5; count of bases not matched to a gene: 8.

This clonotype was detected ten times or more. J is TRBJ2-5 and V is TRBV12-3 or TRBV12-4, with 8 bases fitting TRBD2. Trimming cost V 1 base and J 2 bases; bases outside gene matches: 3. This CDR3 has 15 residues. The CDR3 sequence: CASSLGGLGQETQYF. The CDR3 DNA reads as TGTGCCAGCAGTTTAGGGGGACTAGGGCAAGAGACCCAGTACTTC.

In its sample, this clonotype was seen a few times. This chain links TRBV9 with TRBJ2-1, with a weak D call TRBD2 (5 bases). The CDR3 length is 14 residues. Germline CDR1 SGDLS, CDR2 YYNGEE. V was shortened by 3 bases and J by 8 bases, with 15 bases between the two germline ends. CDR3 bases: TGTGCCAGCAGCGCCTCCAGAGGGATTGATGAGCAGTTCTTC. Translation: CASSASRGIDEQFF.